This T cell receptor (beta chain) is drawn from a study of blood T cell repertoires in COVID-19. As for the study in general: The study drew acute and convalescent COVID-19 samples from the United States, Italy and Spain. The cDNA or gDNA used as material had been derived from T cells, B-cell-depleted T cells, or PBMCs.

In the authors' methods: Quantification of nucleated cells was approximated via reference gene primer amplification. TCRdb's copy holds only in-frame clones and misses some; the assay was immunoSEQ multiplex PCR. V and J calls and clone size are as listed in that table; D and trimming were resolved from the DNA. The table includes about 200,000 clones, 85% to 90% detected once. Trimming removed 0 bases from V and 5 bases from J, with 8 bases in between. The CDR3 loop spans 13 amino acids. CDR1 and CDR2 (germline): LGHNA, YSLEER. This TCR was recovered from a woman aged 45-65 years with acute or convalescent COVID-19. This chain connects TRBV4-3 to TRBJ2-7; a possible D gene is TRBD1 (6 bases). What was sequenced was peripheral blood. The CDR3 region has the DNA TGCGCCAGCAGCCAAGACAGGGGTCACGAGCAGTACTTC. Protein: CASSQDRGHEQYF.